The 14 T cell receptor beta chains below were found in one sample sequenced in a study of T-cell reconstitution after alpha-beta-depleted transplantation in children (dated by TCRdb to the mid-2010s). Preparation of the library involved PCR. Sequencing relied on an Illumina HiSeq 2500. To normalize quantification of the TCRbeta repertoire, the TCR libraries were built with molecular barcoding that relied on unique molecular identifiers. TCRdb's own reprocessing of the public reads used fastp at Q25 and MiXCR and kept productive beta chains. Every distinct CDR3 protein forms one entry, paired with its most common genes and DNA. Counted in this sample were nearly 550,000 distinct CDR3 sequences; roughly 18% of them appeared once. Of the sample, 3.3% is held by the ten largest clones. Sequencing was performed on PBMCs from the stem cell graft donor, taken from the stem cell graft. These receptors came from a human donor who donated a stem cell graft to a child with acute lymphoblastic leukemia.

The sample holds a few counts of this clonotype. The chain employs TRBV11-1 and TRBJ2-1; 10 positions agree with TRBD2. The J segment lost 3 bases and the V segment lost 8 bases, leaving 22 bases of the junction unmatched. Germline V gives CDR1 SGHAT, CDR2 FQDESV (reference sequence). The CDR3 sequence is 20 residues long. CDR3 bases: TGTGCCAGCTCCTACCAGCTAGGGGGCCTAGCGGGAGTACACTACAATGAGCAGTTCTTC. This encodes CASSYQLGGLAGVHYNEQFF.

In its sample, this clonotype was seen a few times. CDR3: CSASPGLEDIQYF. For the CDR3, the DNA is TGCAGTGCTAGTCCCGGACTAGAAGACATTCAGTACTTC. The rearrangement joins TRBV20-1 to TRBJ2-4; 7 nucleotides match TRBD2. Per germline, CDR1 DFQATT and CDR2 SNEGSKA (reference sequence). This CDR3 has 13 residues. Trimming cost V 3 bases and J 8 bases; bases outside gene matches: 7.

This clonotype was seen repeatedly, ten times or more. The chain couples TRBV7-6 to TRBJ2-1, with TRBD2 matching over 7 bases. The length of the CDR3 is 15 residues. In germline, CDR1 is SGHVS, CDR2 FNYEAQ. V lost 5 bases and J lost 7; bases outside the gene matches: 11. This CDR3 is CASSLGTIPANEQFF. CDR3 bases: TGTGCCAGCAGCCTCGGGACTATTCCGGCTAATGAGCAGTTCTTC.

The rearrangement joins TRBV7-9 to TRBJ1-2; tentative D call: TRBD1 (5 bases). This CDR3 has 13 residues. Trimming removed 7 bases at V and 2 bases at J, with 11 bases between. Germline-derived CDR1 and CDR2 are SEHNR and FQNEAQ (reference sequence). The chain's CDR3 is CASTSDRNYGYTF. CDR3 DNA sequence: TGTGCCAGCACCTCCGACAGAAACTATGGCTACACCTTC.

V is TRBV6-5 and J is TRBJ2-3; no reliable D call. The ends were cut back, 4 bases at V and 1 base at J, with 9 bases in the middle. Germline assignment: CDR1 MNHEY and CDR2 SVGAGI. The CDR3 loop spans 14 amino acids. The CDR3 region has the DNA TGTGCCAGCAGTTCCCCTAGGGGCACAGATACGCAGTATTTT. It encodes CASSSPRGTDTQYF.

CDR3 in amino acids: CASSFREGETQYF. The DNA for the CDR3 is TGTGCCAGCAGTTTCCGCGAGGGAGAGACCCAGTACTTC. The chain couples TRBV12-3 or TRBV12-4 to TRBJ2-5; the D gene is possibly TRBD2 (5 bases). V gave up 3 bases and J gave up 4 bases, with 9 bases separating them. This CDR3 region has 13 residues.

This sequence joins TRBV7-3 and TRBJ2-3; a weak D match, TRBD2 (5 bases). Trimming took off 8 bases at V and 0 bases at J, with 9 bases between the two ends. In germline, CDR1 is SGHTA, CDR2 FQGTGA. CDR3 length: 13 amino acids. Here the CDR3 reads CASRESSTDTQYF. In nucleotides, the CDR3 is TGTGCCAGCCGGGAATCTAGCACAGATACGCAGTATTTT.

This clonotype was seen only a few times. The chain combines TRBV3-1 with TRBJ1-1; D gene unclear. The CDR3 is 13 amino acids. The germline CDR1 and CDR2 sequences are LGHDT and YNNKEL (reference sequence). The V and J ends lost 1 base and 6 bases respectively, with 9 bases between them. The CDR3 reads CASSQVEGSEAFF. The CDR3 DNA sequence: TGTGCCAGCAGCCAAGTCGAGGGATCTGAAGCTTTCTTT.

V and J are TRBV4-2 and TRBJ2-3, with 9 nucleotides matching TRBD2. This CDR3 contains 15 residues. Germline V lookup: CDR1 LGHNA, CDR2 YNFKEQ. Trimming at V came to 4 bases and at J to 0 bases, leaving 2 bases not matched to a gene. The CDR3, as DNA: TGTGCCAGCAGCCGACTAGCGGTTAGCACAGATACGCAGTATTTT. This sequence encodes CASSRLAVSTDTQYF.

J is TRBJ1-1 and V is TRBV5-1; D may be TRBD1 (5 bases). Germline V gene data show CDR1 as SGHRS and CDR2 as YFSETQ. The CDR3 extends over 13 amino acids. V was trimmed by 2 bases and J by 4 bases, leaving 9 bases between them. In DNA form, the CDR3 reads TGCGCCAGCAGCTTATACCAGGGCACTGAAGCTTTCTTT. It is translated as CASSLYQGTEAFF. Full variable domain (remainder filled in from reference TRBV5-1 and TRBJ1-1): KAGVTQTPRYLIKTRGQQVTLSCSPISGHRSVSWYQQTPGQGLQFLFEYFSETQRNKGNFPGRFSGRQFSNSRSEMNVSTLELGDSALYLCASSLYQGTEAFFGQGTRLTVV.

In this sample, this clonotype turned up many times. This chain uses TRBV3-1 with TRBJ2-1; the match to TRBD2 covers 8 bases. The CDR3 loop spans 15 amino acids. The germline gives CDR1 LGHDT, CDR2 YNNKEL (reference sequence). The trim removed 6 bases at V and 9 bases at J, leaving 13 bases unmatched. The CDR3 DNA sequence: TGTGCCAGCAGGCGGAGGGCTAGCGGGTTAAGTGAGCAGTTCTTC. Its translation is CASRRRASGLSEQFF.

This clonotype has a handful of counts. CDR3 bases: TGCAGCGTTACTAGCAGTAGCACAGATACGCAGTATTTT. It codes for CSVTSSSTDTQYF. This chain joins TRBV29-1 and TRBJ2-3, with D possibly TRBD2 on 6 matching bases. CDR1 and CDR2 from the germline V gene are SQVTM and ANQGSEA. V was trimmed by 5 bases and J by 0 bases, leaving 9 bases between them. The CDR3 is made up of 13 amino acids.

This clonotype was observed a handful of times. V and J are TRBV5-1 and TRBJ2-3, with D perhaps matching TRBD1 (5 bases). The V end lost 1 base, the J end lost 4 bases, and 16 bases lay between the germline ends. The germline V gene encodes CDR1 SGHRS and CDR2 YFSETQ. The CDR3 covers 16 residues. The DNA for the CDR3 is TGCGCCAGCAGCTTGAACAGGCCTTTTTTAGCAGATACGCAGTATTTT. Encoded protein: CASSLNRPFLADTQYF.

This clonotype was found many times. The rearrangement links TRBV11-2 to TRBJ1-1, with D uncertain. V dropped 1 base and J dropped 0 bases, with 9 bases sitting between them. Per germline, CDR1 SGHAT and CDR2 FQNNGV. The CDR3 totals 15 residues. This CDR3 is CASSLGGSLNTEAFF. Here the CDR3 DNA reads TGTGCCAGCAGCTTAGGAGGCAGCTTGAACACTGAAGCTTTCTTT.